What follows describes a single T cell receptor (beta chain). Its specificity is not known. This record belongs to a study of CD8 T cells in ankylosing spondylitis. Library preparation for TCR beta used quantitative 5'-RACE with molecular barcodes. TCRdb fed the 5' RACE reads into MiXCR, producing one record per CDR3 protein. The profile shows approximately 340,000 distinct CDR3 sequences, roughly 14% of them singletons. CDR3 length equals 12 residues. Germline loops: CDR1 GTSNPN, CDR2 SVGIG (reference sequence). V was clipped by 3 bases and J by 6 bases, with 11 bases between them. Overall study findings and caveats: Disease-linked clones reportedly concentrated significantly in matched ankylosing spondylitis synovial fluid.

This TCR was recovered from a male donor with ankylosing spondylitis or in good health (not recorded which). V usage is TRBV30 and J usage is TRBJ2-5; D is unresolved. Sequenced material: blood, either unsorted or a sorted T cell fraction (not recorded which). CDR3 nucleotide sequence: TGTGCCTGGAGATTTGGCCCGAAGACCCAGTACTTC. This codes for CAWRFGPKTQYF.